The 16 T cell receptor beta chains in this list originate from one sample, sequenced in a study of blood T cell repertoires in COVID-19. Profiled with immunoSEQ multiplex PCR; TCRdb holds only in-frame clones, not every one. The sample carries approximately 70,000 clones, 91% recorded once. Sequencing was carried out using peripheral blood. All receptors derive from a man aged 40-55 years with COVID-19, enrolled during active disease.

This clone was seen once. The V call is TRBV28, the J call TRBJ1-6; 7 bases fit TRBD1. Per germline, CDR1 MDHEN and CDR2 SYDVKM. The length of the CDR3 is 15 residues. After removal of 6 bases from V and 7 bases from J, the junction contained 9 bases not matched to a gene. The CDR3 coding sequence is TGTGCCAGCAGACCCGGACAGGTTAGGAATTCACCCCTCCACTTT. It codes for CASRPGQVRNSPLHF.

CDR3: CASSVDQGHTNFNYGYTF. Written as DNA, the CDR3 is TGTGCCAGCAGCGTAGATCAGGGCCATACCAATTTTAACTATGGCTACACCTTC. The chain is built from TRBV9 and TRBJ1-2, with D possibly TRBD1 on 5 matching bases. In germline, CDR1 is SGDLS, CDR2 YYNGEE. The CDR3 contains 18 residues. The V end was cut by 0 bases, the J end by 1 base, with 19 bases between.

J is TRBJ2-1 and V is TRBV2; D possibly corresponds to TRBD2 (6 bases). Germline CDR1 is SNHLY and CDR2 is FYNNEI. The CDR3 spans 13 residues. V shed 3 bases and J shed 4 bases, with 7 bases lying between them. The CDR3 region is CASSDREYNEQFF. The CDR3 DNA sequence: TGTGCCAGCAGTGACCGGGAGTACAATGAGCAGTTCTTC.

J is TRBJ2-7 and V is TRBV30, with 7 nucleotides matching TRBD2. Germline values: CDR1 GTSNPN, CDR2 SVGIG (reference sequence). CDR3 size: 14 residues. Trimming at V came to 1 base and at J to 6 bases, leaving 9 bases not matched to a gene. The CDR3 is CAWSGSAGEGEQYF. CDR3 nucleotide sequence: TGTGCCTGGAGTGGAAGTGCGGGGGAGGGCGAGCAGTACTTC.

V is TRBV19 and J is TRBJ1-1; D possibly corresponds to TRBD1 (6 bases). The CDR3 runs 16 residues. CDR1 and CDR2 from the germline V gene are LNHDA and SQIVND (reference sequence). V lost 2 bases and J 0 bases, leaving 13 bases between the germline ends. CDR3 region: CASSISGVIMNTEAFF. CDR3 bases: TGTGCCAGTAGTATATCAGGGGTTATTATGAACACTGAAGCTTTCTTT.

The rearrangement uses TRBV7-9 and TRBJ2-3, with 8 bases fitting TRBD2. This CDR3 is 14 amino acids long. V was clipped by 6 bases and J by 4 bases; unmatched bases: 6. Germline lookup yields CDR1 SEHNR and CDR2 FQNEAQ (reference sequence). The CDR3 nucleotides read TGTGCCAGCAGTGAGGCGGGGGGTGCAGATACGCAGTATTTT. Translation gives CASSEAGGADTQYF.

The chain couples TRBV11-2 to TRBJ1-2; TRBD1 might be the D (5 bases). Germline CDR1 and CDR2: SGHAT and FQNNGV. The CDR3 extends over 14 amino acids. The V and J ends lost 5 bases and 2 bases respectively, with 12 bases between them. This CDR3 is CASSPDRDNYGYTF. The CDR3 DNA follows: TGTGCCAGCAGCCCAGACAGAGACAACTATGGCTACACCTTC.

The chain couples TRBV3-1 (or the pseudogene TRBV3-2) to TRBJ1-2, with D maybe TRBD1 (5 bases). Germline values: CDR1 LGHDT, CDR2 YNNKEL (reference sequence). Trimming shortened V by 1 base and J by 0 bases, and 12 bases separated the two germline ends. The CDR3 spans 16 residues. CDR3 sequence reads: CASSQGMGPANYGYTF. The CDR3 nucleotides are TGTGCCAGCAGCCAAGGGATGGGGCCCGCTAACTATGGCTACACCTTC.

V is TRBV18 and J is TRBJ1-1; possible D gene TRBD1, 6 bases. V lost 1 base to trimming and J lost 5 bases, with 17 bases between them. This CDR3 has 16 amino acids. Germline assignment: CDR1 KGHSH and CDR2 LQKENI. CDR3 coding DNA: TGTGCCAGCTCACCACAAAGGACAGAGGGTCTAACTGAAGCTTTCTTT. This codes for CASSPQRTEGLTEAFF.

V usage is TRBV5-6 and J usage is TRBJ1-2; D possibly corresponds to TRBD1 (5 bases). CDR1 and CDR2 from the germline V gene are SGHDT and YYEEEE. This CDR3 is built from 15 residues. V was trimmed by 0 bases and J by 8 bases, leaving 17 bases between them. This chain's CDR3 is CASSLAGTRRVGYTF. As DNA, the CDR3 is TGTGCCAGCAGCTTGGCAGGGACTAGGAGGGTCGGCTACACCTTC.

The rearrangement joins TRBV5-6 to TRBJ1-2; 7 nucleotides align to TRBD1. CDR1 is SGHDT and CDR2 is YYEEEE in the germline V gene. This CDR3 comprises 14 residues. J lost 5 bases, V lost 4 bases, and 8 bases had no gene match. The CDR3 is CASSRYSGQYGYTF. The CDR3 DNA reads as TGTGCCAGCAGCCGTTATTCGGGACAGTATGGCTACACCTTC.

The table lists this clone with a few counts. The V and J genes are TRBV5-4 and TRBJ2-2; 10 positions match TRBD1. CDR1 SGHNT and CDR2 YYREEE come from the germline V gene (reference sequence). CDR3 length equals 16 residues. The trim removed 0 bases at V and 4 bases at J, leaving 3 bases unmatched. The CDR3 coding sequence is TGTGCCAGCAGCTTGGCCGGGACAGGGGTCACCGGGGAGCTGTTTTTT. It translates to CASSLAGTGVTGELFF.

A single count supports this clone. The chain carries TRBV6-1 and TRBJ2-5; no clear D. V was pared by 2 bases and J by 3 bases, with 10 bases between. Germline values: CDR1 MNHNS, CDR2 SASEGT. The CDR3 has 14 amino acids. The CDR3 protein is CASSENQVKETQYF. The CDR3 DNA reads as TGTGCCAGCAGTGAAAATCAGGTGAAAGAGACCCAGTACTTC.

The table lists this clone with a count of one. The chain uses TRBV6-5 and TRBJ1-2; the D is unclear. This CDR3 spans 15 amino acids. The V gene's germline CDR1 is MNHEY and CDR2 SVGAGI. V was shortened by 5 bases and J by 3 bases, with 16 bases between the two germline ends. CDR3 in DNA: TGTGCCAGCAGTAGCCTTCGAGGGTTCTACTATGGCTACACCTTC. This sequence encodes CASSSLRGFYYGYTF.

V usage is TRBV9 and J usage is TRBJ2-1; D call uncertain. Trimming removed 4 bases from V and 5 bases from J, with 16 bases in between. Looked up from germline, CDR1 is SGDLS and CDR2 is YYNGEE. CDR3 length: 15 residues. CDR3 nucleotide sequence: TGTGCCAGCAGCCCGTCCCGGGTTAGCAACAATGAGCAGTTCTTC. Encoded protein: CASSPSRVSNNEQFF.

This sequence joins TRBV10-1 and TRBJ2-1, with D perhaps TRBD2 (6 bases). This CDR3 spans 14 amino acids. Between the trimmed V and J ends, which lost 6 bases and 3 bases, there was a span of 12 bases. The V gene's germline CDR1 is WNHNN and CDR2 SYGVQD (reference sequence). CDR3 region: CASRVRDFYNEQFF. DNA for the CDR3: TGCGCCAGCAGGGTCAGGGACTTCTACAATGAGCAGTTCTTC.